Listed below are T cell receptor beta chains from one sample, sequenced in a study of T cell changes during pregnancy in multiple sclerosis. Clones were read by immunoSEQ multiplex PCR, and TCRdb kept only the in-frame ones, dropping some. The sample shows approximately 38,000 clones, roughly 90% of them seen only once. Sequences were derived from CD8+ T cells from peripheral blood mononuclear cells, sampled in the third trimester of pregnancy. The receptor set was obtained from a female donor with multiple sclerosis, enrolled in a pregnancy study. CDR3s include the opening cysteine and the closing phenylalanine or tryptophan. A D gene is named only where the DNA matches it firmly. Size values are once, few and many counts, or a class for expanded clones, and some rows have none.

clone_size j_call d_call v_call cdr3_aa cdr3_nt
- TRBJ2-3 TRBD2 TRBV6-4 CASSEKLAGTTDTQYF TGTGCCAGCAGTGAGAAACTAGCGGGAACCACAGATACGCAGTATTTT
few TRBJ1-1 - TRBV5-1 CASSLVDMNTEAFF TGCGCCAGCAGCTTGGTAGACATGAACACTGAAGCTTTCTTT
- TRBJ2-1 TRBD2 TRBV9 CASSERSGRMNEQFF TGTGCCAGCAGCGAGAGGAGCGGGAGAATGAATGAGCAGTTCTTC
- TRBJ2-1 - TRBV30 CAWSVSTYNEQFF TGTGCCTGGAGTGTGAGCACCTACAATGAGCAGTTCTTC
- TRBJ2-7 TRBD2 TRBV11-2 CASSLSSGNYEQYF TGTGCCAGCAGCTTATCTAGCGGGAACTACGAGCAGTACTTC
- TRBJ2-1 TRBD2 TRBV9 CASSVITGTSDHEQFF TGTGCCAGCAGCGTCATAACCGGGACTAGCGACCATGAGCAGTTCTTC
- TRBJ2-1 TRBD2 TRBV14 CASSQDSPTSGSQADNEQFF TGTGCCAGCAGCCAAGACTCCCCGACTAGCGGGAGTCAGGCCGACAATGAGCAGTTCTTC
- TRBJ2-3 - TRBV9 CASSVGGAFTDTQYF TGTGCCAGCAGCGTAGGAGGAGCGTTCACAGATACGCAGTATTTT
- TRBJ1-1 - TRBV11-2 CASSRREGANTEAFF TGTGCCAGCAGCCGACGGGAGGGTGCGAACACTGAAGCTTTCTTT
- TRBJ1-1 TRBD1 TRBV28 CASSGRRIGGNTEAFF TGTGCCAGCAGTGGCCGCCGAATAGGGGGCAACACTGAAGCTTTCTTT
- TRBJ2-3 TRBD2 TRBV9 CASSDSGNPTDTQYF TGTGCCAGCAGCGATAGCGGGAACCCTACAGATACGCAGTATTTT
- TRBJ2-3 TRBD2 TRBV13 CASSPWGTSGSTDTQYF TGTGCCAGCAGCCCATGGGGAACTAGCGGGAGCACAGATACGCAGTATTTT
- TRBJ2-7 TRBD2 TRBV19 CASSETSASYEQYF TGTGCCAGCTCTGAGACTAGCGCCTCCTACGAGCAGTACTTC
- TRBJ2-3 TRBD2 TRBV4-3 CASSQSIAGEGDTQYF TGCGCCAGCAGCCAGTCGATAGCGGGAGAAGGGGATACGCAGTATTTT
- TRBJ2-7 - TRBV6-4 CASTLLGRDSYEQYF TGTGCCAGCACCCTCCTTGGGCGGGATTCCTACGAGCAGTACTTC
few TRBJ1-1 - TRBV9 CASSPAGLEDTEAFF TGTGCCAGCAGCCCGGCGGGGCTGGAGGACACTGAAGCTTTCTTT
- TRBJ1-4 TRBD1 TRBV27 CASSPRRQGSGEKLFF TGTGCCAGCAGTCCCCGACGACAGGGATCCGGGGAAAAACTGTTTTTT
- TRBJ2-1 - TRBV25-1 CASEALDSYNEQFF TGTGCCAGCGAAGCGCTTGATTCCTACAATGAGCAGTTCTTC
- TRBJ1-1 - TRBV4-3 CASSQDWAGNTEAFF TGCGCCAGCAGCCAAGATTGGGCAGGTAACACTGAAGCTTTCTTT
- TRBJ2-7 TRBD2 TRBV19 CASSIDLAGVRGVGEQYF TGTGCCAGTAGTATAGATCTAGCGGGAGTTCGGGGGGTAGGGGAGCAGTACTTC
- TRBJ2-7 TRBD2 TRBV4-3 CASSQDNAGAGYEQYF TGCGCCAGCAGCCAAGATAACGCGGGAGCAGGCTACGAGCAGTACTTC